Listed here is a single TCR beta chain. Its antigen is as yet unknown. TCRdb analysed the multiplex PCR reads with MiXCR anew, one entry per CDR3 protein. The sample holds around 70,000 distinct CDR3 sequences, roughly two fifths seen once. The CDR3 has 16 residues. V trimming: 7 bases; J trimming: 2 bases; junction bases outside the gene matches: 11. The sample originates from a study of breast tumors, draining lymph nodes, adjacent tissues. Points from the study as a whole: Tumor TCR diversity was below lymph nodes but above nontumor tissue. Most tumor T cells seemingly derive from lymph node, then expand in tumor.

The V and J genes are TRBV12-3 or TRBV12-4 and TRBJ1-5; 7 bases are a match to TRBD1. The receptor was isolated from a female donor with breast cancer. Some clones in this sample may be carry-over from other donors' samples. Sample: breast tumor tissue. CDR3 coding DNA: TGTGCCAGCATCCTAACAGGGGTAGGGGGCAATCAGCCCCAGCATTTT. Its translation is CASILTGVGGNQPQHF.